The clone carrying this T cell receptor beta chain was seen ten or more times. The data are from a study of regulatory T cells in long-lasting Graves disease. In building TCR beta libraries, iRepertoire HTBI primers were used together with Arm-PCR of CDR3 regions. Via MiXCR, TCRdb re-called the multiplex PCR reads, giving one row per CDR3 protein. This table holds under 450,000 distinct CDR3 sequences, about 12% found once. There are 11 residues in the CDR3. Trimming cost V 2 bases and J 5 bases, with 6 bases left between them. In germline, CDR1 is SQVTM, CDR2 ANQGSEA. Time point described: newly diagnosed GD, antithyroid drugs for less than 3 months. There was RNA extracted from PBMCs, and the TCR library was made from it. The same data also contributed to another study, on T cells in Graves' hyperthyroidism and ophthalmopathy. As that report states: Model output signaled ophthalmopathy a median approximately 6.2 months ahead of onset.

The TCR originated in a woman between 18 and 29 years old with Graves disease. Here the sequenced sample was peripheral blood mononuclear cells (PBMCs), taken at new diagnosis, from a patient treated with antithyroid drugs. This rearrangement joins TRBV29-1 to TRBJ1-2; weak D call: TRBD1 (5 bases). The CDR3 sequence is CSVEPGYGYTF. The CDR3 DNA is TGCAGCGTTGAACCAGGGTATGGCTACACCTTC.